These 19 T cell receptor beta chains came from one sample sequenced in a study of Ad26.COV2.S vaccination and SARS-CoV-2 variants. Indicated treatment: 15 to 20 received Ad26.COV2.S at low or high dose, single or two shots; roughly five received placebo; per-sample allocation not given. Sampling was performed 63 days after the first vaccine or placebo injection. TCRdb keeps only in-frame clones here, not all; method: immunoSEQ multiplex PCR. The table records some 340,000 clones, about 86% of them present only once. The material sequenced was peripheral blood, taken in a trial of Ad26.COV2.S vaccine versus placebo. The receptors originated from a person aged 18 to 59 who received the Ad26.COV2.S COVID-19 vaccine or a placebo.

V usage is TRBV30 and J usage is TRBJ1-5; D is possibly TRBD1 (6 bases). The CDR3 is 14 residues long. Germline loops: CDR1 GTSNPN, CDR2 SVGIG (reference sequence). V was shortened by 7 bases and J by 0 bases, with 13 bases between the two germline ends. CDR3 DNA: TGTGCCTTCGGACAGACCCGTAGCAATCAGCCCCAGCATTTT. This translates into CAFGQTRSNQPQHF.

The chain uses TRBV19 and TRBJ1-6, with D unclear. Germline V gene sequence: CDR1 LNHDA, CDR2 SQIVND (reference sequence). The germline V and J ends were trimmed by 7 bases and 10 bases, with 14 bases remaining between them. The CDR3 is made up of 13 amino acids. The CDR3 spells CASKAGFSSPLHF. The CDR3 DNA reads TGTGCCAGTAAGGCGGGGTTTAGCTCACCCCTCCACTTT.

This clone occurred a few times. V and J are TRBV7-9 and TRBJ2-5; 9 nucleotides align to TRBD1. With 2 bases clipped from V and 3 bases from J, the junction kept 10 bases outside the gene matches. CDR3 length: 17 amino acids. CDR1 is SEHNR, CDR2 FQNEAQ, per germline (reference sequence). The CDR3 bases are TGTGCCAGCAGCTTATCCCCCTTCGACAGGGGGAAAGAGACCCAGTACTTC. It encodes CASSLSPFDRGKETQYF.

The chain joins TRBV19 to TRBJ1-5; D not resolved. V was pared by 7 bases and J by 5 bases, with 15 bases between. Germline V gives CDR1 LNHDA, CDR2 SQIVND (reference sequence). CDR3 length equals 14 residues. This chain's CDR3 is CASNRNGLHQPQHF. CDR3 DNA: TGTGCCAGTAACCGAAACGGACTTCATCAGCCCCAGCATTTT.

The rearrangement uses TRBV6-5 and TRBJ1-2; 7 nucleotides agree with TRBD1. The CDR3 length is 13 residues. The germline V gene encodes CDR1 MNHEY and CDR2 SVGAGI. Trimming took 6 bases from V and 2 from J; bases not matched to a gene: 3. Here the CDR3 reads CASRQGSNYGYTF. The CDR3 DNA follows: TGTGCCAGCAGACAGGGGTCAAACTATGGCTACACCTTC.

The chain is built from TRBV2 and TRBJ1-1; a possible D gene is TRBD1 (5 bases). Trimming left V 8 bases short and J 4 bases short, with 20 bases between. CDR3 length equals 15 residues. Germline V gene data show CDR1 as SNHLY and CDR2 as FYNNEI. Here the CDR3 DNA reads TGTGCCAGCTCGATCCTGGGGTACGGGGGCACTGAAGCTTTCTTT. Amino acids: CASSILGYGGTEAFF.

CDR3 sequence: CASSLVVGNSPLHF. Written as DNA, the CDR3 is TGCGCCAGCAGCTTGGTAGTTGGGAATTCACCCCTCCACTTT. This chain joins TRBV5-1 and TRBJ1-6; no reliable D call. V lost 0 bases and J lost 7, with 8 bases in between. Germline V CDR1 and CDR2: SGHRS, YFSETQ. CDR3 length: 14 amino acids.

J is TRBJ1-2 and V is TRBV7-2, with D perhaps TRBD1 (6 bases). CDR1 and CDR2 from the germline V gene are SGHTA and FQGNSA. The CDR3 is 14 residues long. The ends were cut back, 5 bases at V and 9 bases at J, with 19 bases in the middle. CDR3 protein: CASSRGPGAWSYTF. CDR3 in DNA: TGTGCCAGCAGCCGGGGGCCGGGGGCGTGGAGCTACACCTTC.

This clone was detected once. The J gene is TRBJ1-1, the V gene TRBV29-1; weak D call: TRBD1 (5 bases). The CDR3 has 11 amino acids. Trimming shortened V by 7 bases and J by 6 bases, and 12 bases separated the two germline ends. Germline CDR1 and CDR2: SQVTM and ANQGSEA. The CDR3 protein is CSARVLSEAFF. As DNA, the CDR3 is TGCAGCGCCAGGGTACTGTCTGAAGCTTTCTTT.

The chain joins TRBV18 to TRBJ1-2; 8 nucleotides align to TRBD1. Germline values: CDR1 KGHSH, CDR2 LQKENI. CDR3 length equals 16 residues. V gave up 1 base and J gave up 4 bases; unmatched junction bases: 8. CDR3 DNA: TGTGCCAGCTCACCACGATCGGACAGGGCGTCCTATGGCTACACCTTC. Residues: CASSPRSDRASYGYTF.

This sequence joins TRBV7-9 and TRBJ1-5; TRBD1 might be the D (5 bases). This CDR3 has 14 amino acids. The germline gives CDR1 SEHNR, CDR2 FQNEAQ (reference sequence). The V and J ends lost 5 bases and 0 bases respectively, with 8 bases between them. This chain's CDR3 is CASSPGGSNQPQHF. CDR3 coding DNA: TGTGCCAGCAGCCCCGGGGGTAGCAATCAGCCCCAGCATTTT. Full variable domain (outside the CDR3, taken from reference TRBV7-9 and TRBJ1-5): DTGVSQNPRHKITKRGQNVTFRCDPISEHNRLYWYRQTLGQGPEFLTYFQNEAQLEKSRLLSDRFSAERPKGSFSTLEIQRTEQGDSAMYLCASSPGGSNQPQHFGDGTRLSIL.

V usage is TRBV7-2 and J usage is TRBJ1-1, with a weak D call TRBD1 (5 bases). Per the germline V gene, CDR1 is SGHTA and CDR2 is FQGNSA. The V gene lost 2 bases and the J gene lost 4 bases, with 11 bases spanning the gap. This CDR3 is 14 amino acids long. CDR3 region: CASSLRQGATEAFF. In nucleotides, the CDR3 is TGTGCCAGCAGCTTACGACAAGGGGCCACTGAAGCTTTCTTT. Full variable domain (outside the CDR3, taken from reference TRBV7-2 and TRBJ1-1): GAGVSQSPSNKVTEKGKDVELRCDPISGHTALYWYRQSLGQGLEFLIYFQGNSAPDKSGLPSDRFSAERTGGSVSTLTIQRTQQEDSAVYLCASSLRQGATEAFFGQGTRLTVV.

Written as DNA, the CDR3 is TGTGCCAGCAGCCCCGGGACTAGCGGGAGGGTGGATACGCAGTATTTT. Its translation is CASSPGTSGRVDTQYF. This chain links TRBV11-2 with TRBJ2-3; TRBD2 matches 16 bases. The germline CDR1 and CDR2 sequences are SGHAT and FQNNGV. This CDR3 region has 16 residues. V shed 5 bases, J shed 6 bases, and the junction held 5 bases outside the gene matches.

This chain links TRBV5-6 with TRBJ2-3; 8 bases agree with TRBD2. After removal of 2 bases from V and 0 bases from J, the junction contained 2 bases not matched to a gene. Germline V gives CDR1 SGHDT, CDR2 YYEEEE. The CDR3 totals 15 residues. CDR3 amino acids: CASSFPGGSTDTQYF. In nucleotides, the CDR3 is TGTGCCAGCAGCTTCCCGGGGGGGAGCACAGATACGCAGTATTTT.

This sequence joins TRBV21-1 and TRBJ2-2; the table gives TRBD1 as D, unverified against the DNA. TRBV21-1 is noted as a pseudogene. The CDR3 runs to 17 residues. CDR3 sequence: CASSEQTQGKDTGELFF. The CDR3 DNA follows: TGTGCCAGCAGCGAACAAACACAGGGAAAAGACACCGGGGAGCTGTTTTTT.

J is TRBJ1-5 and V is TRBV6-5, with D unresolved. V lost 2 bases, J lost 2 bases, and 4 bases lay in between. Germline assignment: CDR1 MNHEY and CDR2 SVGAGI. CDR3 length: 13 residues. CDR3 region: CASSYGGNQPQHF. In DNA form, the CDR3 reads TGTGCCAGCAGTTACGGGGGCAATCAGCCCCAGCATTTT.

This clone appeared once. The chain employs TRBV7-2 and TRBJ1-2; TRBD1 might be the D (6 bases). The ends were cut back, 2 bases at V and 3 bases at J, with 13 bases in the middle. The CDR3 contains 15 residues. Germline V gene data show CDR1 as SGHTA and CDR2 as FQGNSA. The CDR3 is CASSLYYRADYGYTF. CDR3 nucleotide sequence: TGTGCCAGCAGCTTATATTACAGGGCTGACTATGGCTACACCTTC.

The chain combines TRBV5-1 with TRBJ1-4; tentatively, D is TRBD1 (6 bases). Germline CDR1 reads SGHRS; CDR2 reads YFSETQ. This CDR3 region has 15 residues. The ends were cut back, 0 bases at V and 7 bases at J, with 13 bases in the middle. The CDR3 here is CASSLGQQGPEKLFF. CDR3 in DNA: TGCGCCAGCAGCTTGGGGCAGCAGGGGCCTGAAAAACTGTTTTTT.

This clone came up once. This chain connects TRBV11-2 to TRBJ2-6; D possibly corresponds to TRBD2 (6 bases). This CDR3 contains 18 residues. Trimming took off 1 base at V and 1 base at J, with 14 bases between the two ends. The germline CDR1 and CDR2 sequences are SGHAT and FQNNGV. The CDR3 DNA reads TGTGCCAGCAGCTTAGGGGGACTCCGGCGGTCTGGGGCCAACGTCCTGACTTTC. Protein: CASSLGGLRRSGANVLTF.